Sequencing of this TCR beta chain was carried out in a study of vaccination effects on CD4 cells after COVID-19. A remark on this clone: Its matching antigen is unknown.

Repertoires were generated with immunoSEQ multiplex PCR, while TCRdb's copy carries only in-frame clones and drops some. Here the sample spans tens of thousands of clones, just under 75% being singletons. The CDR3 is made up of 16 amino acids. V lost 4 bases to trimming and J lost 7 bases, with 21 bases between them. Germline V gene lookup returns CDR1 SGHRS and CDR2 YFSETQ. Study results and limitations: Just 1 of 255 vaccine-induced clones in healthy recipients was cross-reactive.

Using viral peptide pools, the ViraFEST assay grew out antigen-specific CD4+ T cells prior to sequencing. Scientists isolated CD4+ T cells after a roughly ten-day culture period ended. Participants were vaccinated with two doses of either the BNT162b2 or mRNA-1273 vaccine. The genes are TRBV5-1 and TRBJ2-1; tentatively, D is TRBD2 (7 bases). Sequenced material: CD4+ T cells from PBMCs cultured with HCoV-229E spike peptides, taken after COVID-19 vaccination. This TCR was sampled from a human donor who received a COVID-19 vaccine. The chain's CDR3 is CASSPRGAGASNEQFF. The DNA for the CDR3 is TGCGCCAGCAGCCCAAGGGGGGCGGGGGCCTCAAATGAGCAGTTCTTC. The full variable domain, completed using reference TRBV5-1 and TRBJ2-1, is KAGVTQTPRYLIKTRGQQVTLSCSPISGHRSVSWYQQTPGQGLQFLFEYFSETQRNKGNFPGRFSGRQFSNSRSEMNVSTLELGDSALYLCASSPRGAGASNEQFFGPGTRLTVL.